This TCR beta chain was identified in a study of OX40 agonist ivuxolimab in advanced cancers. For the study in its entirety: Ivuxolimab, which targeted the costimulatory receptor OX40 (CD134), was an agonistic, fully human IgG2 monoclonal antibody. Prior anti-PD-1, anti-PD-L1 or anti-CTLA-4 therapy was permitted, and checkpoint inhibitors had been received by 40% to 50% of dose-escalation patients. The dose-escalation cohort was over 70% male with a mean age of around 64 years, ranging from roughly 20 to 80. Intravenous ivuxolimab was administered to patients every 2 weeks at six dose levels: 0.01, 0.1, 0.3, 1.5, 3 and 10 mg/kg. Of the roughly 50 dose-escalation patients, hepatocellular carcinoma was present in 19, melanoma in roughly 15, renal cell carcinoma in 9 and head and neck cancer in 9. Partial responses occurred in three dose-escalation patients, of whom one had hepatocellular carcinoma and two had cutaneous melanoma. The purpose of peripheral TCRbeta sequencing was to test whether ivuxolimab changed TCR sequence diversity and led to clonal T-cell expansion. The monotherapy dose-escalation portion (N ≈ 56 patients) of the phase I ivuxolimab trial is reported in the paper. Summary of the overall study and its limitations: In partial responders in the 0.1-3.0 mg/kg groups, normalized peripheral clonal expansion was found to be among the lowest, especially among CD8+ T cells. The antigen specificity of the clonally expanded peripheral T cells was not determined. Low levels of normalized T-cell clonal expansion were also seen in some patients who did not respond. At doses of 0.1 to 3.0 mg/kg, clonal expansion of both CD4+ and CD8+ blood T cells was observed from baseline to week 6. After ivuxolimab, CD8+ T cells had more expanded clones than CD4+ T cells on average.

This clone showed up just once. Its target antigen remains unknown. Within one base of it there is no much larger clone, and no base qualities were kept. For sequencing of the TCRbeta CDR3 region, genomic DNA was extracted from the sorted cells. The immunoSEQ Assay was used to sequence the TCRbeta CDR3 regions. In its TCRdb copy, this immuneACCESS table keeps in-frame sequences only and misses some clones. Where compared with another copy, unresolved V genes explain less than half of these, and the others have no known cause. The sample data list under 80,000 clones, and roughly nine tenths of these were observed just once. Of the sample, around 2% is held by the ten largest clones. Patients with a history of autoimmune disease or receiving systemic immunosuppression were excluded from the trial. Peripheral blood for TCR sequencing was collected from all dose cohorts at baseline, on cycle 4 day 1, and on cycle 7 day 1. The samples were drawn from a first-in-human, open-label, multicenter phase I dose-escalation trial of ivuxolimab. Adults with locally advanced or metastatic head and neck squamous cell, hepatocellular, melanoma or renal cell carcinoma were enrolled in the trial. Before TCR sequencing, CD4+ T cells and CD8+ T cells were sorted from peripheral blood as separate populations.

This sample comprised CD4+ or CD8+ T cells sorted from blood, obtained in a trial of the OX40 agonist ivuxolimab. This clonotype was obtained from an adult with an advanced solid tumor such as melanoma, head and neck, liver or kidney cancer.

The CDR3 region reads CASSTGGYEQYF. The sequence in DNA is TGTGCCAGCAGTACTGGGGGCTACGAGCAGTACTTC. The chain is encoded by TRBV6-6 joined to TRBJ2-7; the D call is tentative, TRBD1 or TRBD2, as each matches 5 bases. Sequences MNHNY (CDR1) and SVGAGI (CDR2) are obtained from the germline V gene (reference sequence). CDR3 length: 12 amino acids, cysteine to phenylalanine. CDR3 DNA is the only sequence kept; it has 36 bases, read in frame from the first base. At the junction V is shortened by 5 bases and J by 3 bases, with 8 bases in between.